Listed here are 11 T cell receptor beta chains from one sample, sequenced in a study of T cell changes during pregnancy in multiple sclerosis. The repertoire was sequenced with immunoSEQ multiplex PCR; TCRdb's copy has only in-frame clones and lacks some. Of more than 80,000 clones listed, roughly 90% were seen once; the top ten hold approximately 1.5%. The starting material was peripheral blood, obtained in the first trimester of pregnancy. The receptors shown here come from a female donor with multiple sclerosis, enrolled in a pregnancy study.

The genes are TRBV5-6 and TRBJ2-1, with TRBD2 matching over 11 bases. CDR1 is SGHDT, CDR2 YYEEEE, per germline. The J segment lost 5 bases and the V segment lost 4 bases, leaving 11 bases of the junction unmatched. There are 17 residues in the CDR3. The CDR3 DNA reads as TGTGCCAGCAGCCTACTTAGCGGGAGGGCCGGTGACAATGAGCAGTTCTTC. Amino acids: CASSLLSGRAGDNEQFF.

V is TRBV4-2 and J is TRBJ2-5; D may be TRBD2 (5 bases). This CDR3 has 17 residues. V was cut by 3 bases and J by 5 bases, with 22 bases left in between. Germline V gene data show CDR1 as LGHNA and CDR2 as YNFKEQ. CDR3 bases: TGTGCCAGCAGCCAGGCCTTAGCCTTTGGATCGGGGGAGACCCAGTACTTC. Protein: CASSQALAFGSGETQYF.

CDR3 in amino acids: CATSSPAGAKSYEQYF. The DNA for the CDR3 is TGTGCCACCAGCAGCCCAGCGGGAGCGAAATCCTACGAGCAGTACTTC. This sequence joins TRBV15 and TRBJ2-7; 8 nucleotides agree with TRBD2. This CDR3 comprises 16 residues. Germline V gene sequence: CDR1 LNHNV, CDR2 YYDKDF (reference sequence). After removal of 3 bases from V and 1 base from J, the junction contained 8 bases not matched to a gene. Together with reference TRBV15 and TRBJ2-7, the CDR3 gives the full variable domain: DAMVIQNPRYQVTQFGKPVTLSCSQTLNHNVMYWYQQKSSQAPKLLFHYYDKDFNNEADTPDNFQSRRPNTSFCFLDIRSPGLGDTAMYLCATSSPAGAKSYEQYFGPGTRLTVT.

This clone was picked up a small number of times. The rearrangement uses TRBV30 and TRBJ1-1; no reliable D call. Germline assignment: CDR1 GTSNPN and CDR2 SVGIG (reference sequence). The CDR3 length is 13 residues. With 0 bases removed from V and 7 bases from J, the gap between germline ends came to 12 bases. CDR3 DNA sequence: TGTGCCTGGAGTGTCCACGCAACAGATGAAGCTTTCTTT. The encoded protein is CAWSVHATDEAFF.

This chain joins TRBV6-5 and TRBJ2-7; 7 bases match TRBD2. The germline V gene encodes CDR1 MNHEY and CDR2 SVGAGI. The CDR3 is 15 residues long. The V gene end was trimmed by 4 bases and the J gene end by 0 bases; junction bases not matched to a gene: 6. DNA for the CDR3: TGTGCCAGCAGTTTTTCTTCGGGGGGCTCCTACGAGCAGTACTTC. Protein product: CASSFSSGGSYEQYF.

The chain carries TRBV5-4 and TRBJ2-1; no clear D. V shed 2 bases and J shed 5 bases, with 11 bases lying between them. The CDR3 sequence is 14 residues long. Per germline, CDR1 SGHNT and CDR2 YYREEE (reference sequence). The CDR3 sequence is CASSFEAFHNEQFF. The CDR3 region has the DNA TGTGCCAGCAGCTTCGAGGCCTTCCACAATGAGCAGTTCTTC.

The genes are TRBV4-1 and TRBJ2-7; weak D call: TRBD2 (6 bases). Trimming shortened V by 0 bases and J by 2 bases, and 11 bases separated the two germline ends. CDR3 length: 15 amino acids. Germline-derived CDR1 and CDR2 are MGHRA and YSYEKL. The CDR3 DNA is TGCGCCAGCAGCCAAGAGGAGGGGCGTACCTACGAGCAGTACTTC. Protein: CASSQEEGRTYEQYF.

This chain joins TRBV14 and TRBJ2-7; 9 bases agree with TRBD2. The CDR3 consists of 18 residues. The germline CDR1 and CDR2 sequences are SGHDN and FVKESK. V trimming: 2 bases; J trimming: 2 bases; junction bases outside the gene matches: 13. CDR3: CASSQNPSTRTSAYEQYF. The DNA of the CDR3 is TGTGCCAGCAGCCAAAACCCCTCAACTAGGACTAGCGCCTACGAGCAGTACTTC.

In its sample, this clone was seen once. This rearrangement joins TRBV14 to TRBJ2-1, with D tentatively TRBD2 (5 bases). Germline lookup yields CDR1 SGHDN and CDR2 FVKESK. The CDR3 has 15 residues. V lost 6 bases and J 4 bases, leaving 16 bases between the germline ends. CDR3 in amino acids: CASSPPSGDYNEQFF. The DNA for the CDR3 is TGTGCCAGCAGTCCCCCAAGCGGAGATTACAATGAGCAGTTCTTC.

The chain has TRBV28 and TRBJ2-7; TRBD2 might be the D (6 bases). Germline assignment: CDR1 MDHEN and CDR2 SYDVKM. This CDR3 is 12 amino acids long. Trimming pared 7 bases from V and 3 bases from J, leaving 10 bases between. CDR3 nucleotide sequence: TGTGCCAGCACCCCGGGGGTCTACGAGCAGTACTTC. This translates into CASTPGVYEQYF.

This clone was seen a single time. The V call is TRBV23-1, the J call TRBJ2-2; a weak D match, TRBD2 (5 bases). TRBV23-1 has ORF status, its function being uncertain. Trimming removed 8 bases at V and 3 bases at J, with 13 bases between. CDR3 length: 14 amino acids. In nucleotides, the CDR3 is TGCGCCAGCGAGCGGTCCCGGGACACCGGGGAGCTGTTTTTT. Residues: CASERSRDTGELFF.